The clone carrying this T cell receptor beta chain was observed many times. The antigen remains undetermined. The data were obtained in a study of T cells in Graves' hyperthyroidism and ophthalmopathy. Study outcomes and limitations: The blood repertoire included most of the expanded thyroid clonotypes above 0.001.

TCR beta CDR3 regions were amplified from RNA transcripts. During a first-round RT-PCR of the TCR CDR3, the HTBI primer set was used. In TCRdb, the multiplex PCR reads were re-called with MiXCR into one record per CDR3 protein. The sample lists nearly 600,000 distinct CDR3 sequences; 13% to 15% were seen once. Per the germline V gene, CDR1 is SGHAT and CDR2 is FQNNGV. This CDR3 has 13 amino acids. The ends lost 6 bases at V and 5 bases at J; junction bases unmatched: 4. Sequenced: blood. V and J are TRBV11-2 and TRBJ2-7; 10 positions agree with TRBD1. The sequence was collected from a woman younger than 35 with Graves' ophthalmopathy. This chain's CDR3 is CASRGQGYHEQYF. CDR3 in DNA: TGTGCCAGCAGGGGACAGGGGTACCACGAGCAGTACTTC.